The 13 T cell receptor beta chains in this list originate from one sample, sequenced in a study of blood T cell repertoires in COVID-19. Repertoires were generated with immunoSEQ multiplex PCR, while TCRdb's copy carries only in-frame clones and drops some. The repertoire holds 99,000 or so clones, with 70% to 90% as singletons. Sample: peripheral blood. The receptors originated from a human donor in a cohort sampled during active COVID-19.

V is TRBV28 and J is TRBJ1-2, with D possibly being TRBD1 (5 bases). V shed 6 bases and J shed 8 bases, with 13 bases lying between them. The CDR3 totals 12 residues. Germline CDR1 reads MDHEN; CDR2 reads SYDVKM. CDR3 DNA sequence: TGTGCCAGCAGCGGGACTTCCACCGGCTACACCTTC. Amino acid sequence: CASSGTSTGYTF.

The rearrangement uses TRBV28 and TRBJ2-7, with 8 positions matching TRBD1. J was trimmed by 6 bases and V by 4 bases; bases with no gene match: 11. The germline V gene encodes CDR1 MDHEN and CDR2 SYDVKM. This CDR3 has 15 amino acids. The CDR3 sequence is CASSSHGQGASEQYF. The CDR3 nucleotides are TGTGCCAGCAGTTCCCACGGGCAGGGGGCATCCGAGCAGTACTTC.

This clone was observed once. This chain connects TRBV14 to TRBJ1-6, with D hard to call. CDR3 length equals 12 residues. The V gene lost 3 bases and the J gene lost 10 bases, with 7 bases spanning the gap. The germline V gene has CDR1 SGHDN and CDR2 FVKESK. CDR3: CASSQRVSPLHF. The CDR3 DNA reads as TGTGCCAGCAGCCAGAGGGTCTCACCCCTCCACTTT.

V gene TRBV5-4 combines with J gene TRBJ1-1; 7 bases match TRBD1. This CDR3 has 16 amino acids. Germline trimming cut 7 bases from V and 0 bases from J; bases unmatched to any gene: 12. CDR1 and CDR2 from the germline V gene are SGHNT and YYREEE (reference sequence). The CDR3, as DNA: TGTGCCAGCGGCCAAGGGGGCTGGGGGATGAACACTGAAGCTTTCTTT. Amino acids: CASGQGGWGMNTEAFF. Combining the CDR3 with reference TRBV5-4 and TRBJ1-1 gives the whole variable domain ETGVTQSPTHLIKTRGQQVTLRCSSQSGHNTVSWYQQALGQGPQFIFQYYREEENGRGNFPPRFSGLQFPNYSSELNVNALELDDSALYLCASGQGGWGMNTEAFFGQGTRLTVV.

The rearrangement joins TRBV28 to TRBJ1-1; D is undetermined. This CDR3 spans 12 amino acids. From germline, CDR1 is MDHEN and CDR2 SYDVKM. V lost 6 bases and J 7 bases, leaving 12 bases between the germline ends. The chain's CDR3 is CASSPARSEAFF. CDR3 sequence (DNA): TGTGCCAGCAGCCCCGCTCGGAGTGAAGCTTTCTTT.

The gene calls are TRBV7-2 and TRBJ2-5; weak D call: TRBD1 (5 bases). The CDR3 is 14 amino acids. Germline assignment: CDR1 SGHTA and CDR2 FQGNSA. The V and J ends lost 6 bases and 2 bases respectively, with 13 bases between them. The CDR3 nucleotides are TGTGCCAGCAGTTGGGGCGGAAAGCAAGAGACCCAGTACTTC. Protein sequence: CASSWGGKQETQYF.

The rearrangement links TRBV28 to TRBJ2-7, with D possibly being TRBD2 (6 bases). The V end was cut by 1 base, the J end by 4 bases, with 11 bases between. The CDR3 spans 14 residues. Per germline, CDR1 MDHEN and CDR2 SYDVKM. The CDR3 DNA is TGTGCCAGCAGTTTATTCAGGGAGGCTTACGAGCAGTACTTC. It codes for CASSLFREAYEQYF.

CDR3 loop: CASSQDPTASYNEQFF. The CDR3 DNA sequence: TGTGCCAGCAGCCAAGATCCGACAGCCTCCTACAATGAGCAGTTCTTC. This sequence joins TRBV3-1 (or the pseudogene TRBV3-2) and TRBJ2-1, with D tentatively TRBD1 (5 bases). The ends were cut back, 0 bases at V and 0 bases at J, with 9 bases in the middle. The CDR3 has 16 residues. Germline CDR1 is LGHDT and CDR2 is YNNKEL (reference sequence).

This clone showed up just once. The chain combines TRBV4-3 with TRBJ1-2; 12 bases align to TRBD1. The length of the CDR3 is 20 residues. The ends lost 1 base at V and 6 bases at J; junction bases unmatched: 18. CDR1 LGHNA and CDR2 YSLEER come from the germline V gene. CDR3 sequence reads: CASSQGGPGTGGGLKNGYTF. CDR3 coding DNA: TGCGCCAGCAGCCAAGGGGGACCCGGGACAGGGGGCGGTCTAAAGAATGGCTACACCTTC.

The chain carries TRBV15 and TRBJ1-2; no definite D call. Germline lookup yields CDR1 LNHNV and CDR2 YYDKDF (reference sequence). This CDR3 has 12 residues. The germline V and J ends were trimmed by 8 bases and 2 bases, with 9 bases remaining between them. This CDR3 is CATHAGNYGYTF. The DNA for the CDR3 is TGTGCCACCCACGCGGGGAACTATGGCTACACCTTC.

The CDR3 DNA reads as TGTGCCACACGGACAGGGGCGGGAACAGATACGCAGTATTTT. It encodes CATRTGAGTDTQYF. The rearrangement joins TRBV12-5 to TRBJ2-3; 9 bases are shared with TRBD1. The CDR3 covers 14 residues. CDR1 is LGHNT and CDR2 is FRNRAP in the germline V gene.

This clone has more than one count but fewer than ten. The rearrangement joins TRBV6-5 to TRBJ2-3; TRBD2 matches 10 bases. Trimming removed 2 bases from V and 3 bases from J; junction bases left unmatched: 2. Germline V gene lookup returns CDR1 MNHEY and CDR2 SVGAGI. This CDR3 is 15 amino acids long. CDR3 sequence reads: CASSYSGGATDTQYF. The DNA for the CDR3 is TGTGCCAGCAGTTACAGCGGGGGGGCGACAGATACGCAGTATTTT.

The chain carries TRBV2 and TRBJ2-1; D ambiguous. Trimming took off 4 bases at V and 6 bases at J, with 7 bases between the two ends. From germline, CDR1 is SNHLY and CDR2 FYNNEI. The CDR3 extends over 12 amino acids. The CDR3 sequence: CASSVSINEQFF. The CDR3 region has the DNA TGTGCCAGCAGTGTCAGTATCAATGAGCAGTTCTTC.